This TCR beta chain stems from a study of T cells in Graves' hyperthyroidism and ophthalmopathy (dated by TCRdb to between 2018 and 2020). In the study overall: Peripheral blood was sampled at the time of initial diagnosis, prior to any treatment. A discovery cohort of roughly 100 patients, about 43 with Graves' ophthalmopathy and 55 to 65 with stable Graves' hyperthyroidism, was used to find distinguishing TCR V-J signatures. Whether ophthalmopathy could be predicted prospectively was tested in an independent validation cohort made up of approximately 19 hyperthyroidism patients plus 17 patients who later progressed to ophthalmopathy. The roughly 100 discovery patients were divided at random into training and test sets in a 7:3 ratio. The study also compared thyroid tissue and blood T-cell repertoires from five or six Graves' hyperthyroidism patients. After blood sampling, hyperthyroidism patients were treated with methimazole at a starting dose of 30 mg daily, and ophthalmopathy patients were treated with high-dose intravenous methylprednisolone. The paper describes TCR Vbeta CDR3 sequencing of 135 peripheral blood samples, made up of fewer than 50 ophthalmopathy patients, roughly 75 hyperthyroidism patients and 17 progressor patients. Here is what the overall study found, with its caveats: In validation, the model predicted progression to ophthalmopathy with 60% to 71% sensitivity and less than 80% specificity, a median of about six months before onset. Most expanded thyroid clonotypes (frequency above 0.001) were also found in blood, which suggests that blood repertoires may mirror thyroid immune responses. Sample size was not statistically predetermined, and investigators were not blinded to group allocation. Ophthalmopathy was separated from stable hyperthyroidism by a 13 V-J signature model, with approximately 90% sensitivity and around 81% specificity obtained in cross-validation and 80%/75% obtained in testing.

Amplification of TCR beta CDR3 regions was carried out from RNA transcripts. For the first round of RT-PCR on the TCR CDR3, the HTBI primer set was used together with the Qiagen OneStep RT-PCR kit. Libraries were constructed in a second round of multiplex PCR, after which size selection and purification were performed. The libraries were sequenced on an Illumina HiSeq2000 using paired-end 100 bp reads. The original pipeline was this. SOAPnuke was used to process the raw data, with reads discarded if the reads contained adapters or uncalled bases, had a mean Phred below 15, or lacked an exact constant-primer or identifier match. COPE v1.2.5 was used to merge the high-quality paired reads, and each unique nucleotide sequence was defined as a clonotype. MiTCR v1.1 was used to align the clonotypes against IMGT TRBV, TRBD and TRBJ reference segments. The analysis was restricted to V-J combinations with a frequency above 0.0001, which together covered 99.2% of the repertoires. A TCS score was defined as the ratio between F50 (clonal expansion) and ExV (chaos), using BLOSUM62-based TCRdist between CDR3 peptides within each V-J. Welch's t-statistics and random forest reduced roughly 500 V-J features to roughly 13, which were used in a naive Bayes classifier (R e1071). Thyroid-blood repertoire similarity was quantified with the Morisita-Horn index. TCRdb applied fastp at Q25 and MiXCR to the public reads, then kept only in-frame beta chains. Each record represents a unique CDR3 protein, reported with the most common genes and DNA among its rows. The authors' filters were not applied to this entry. In all, the sample holds 800,000 or so distinct CDR3 sequences, and 38% of those were seen once. Of the sample, 7% to 10% is held by the ten largest clones.

In this sample, this clonotype turned up a few times. It lacks a known antigen. Base qualities are missing; no much larger clone stands one base away. Graves' hyperthyroidism was defined as stable when no progression to ophthalmopathy occurred over 18 months of follow-up. The hyperthyroidism patients were between 18 and 65 years old and newly diagnosed, with a disease duration of less than 2 months. Exclusion was applied to patients with uncontrolled infections, other autoimmune diseases, pregnancy or lactation. Diagnoses were based on clinical symptoms, serum thyroxine and TRAb, thyroid ultrasound and orbital computed tomography. PBMCs were isolated from about 9 ml of fresh peripheral blood by Ficoll-Paque density gradient centrifugation. Total RNA was extracted using Trizol reagent, and RNA quality was assessed on an Agilent 2100 Bioanalyzer. The receptor's source is a man younger than 35 with Graves' hyperthyroidism. Sequenced: blood.

CDR3 region: CSVREGSSNQPQHF. The nucleotides are TGCAGCGTTCGTGAGGGCTCCAGCAATCAGCCCCAGCATTTT. The V gene is TRBV29-1 and the J gene is TRBJ1-5, with the D segment identity uncertain. There are 14 amino acids in the CDR3, from cysteine to phenylalanine inclusive. Only the CDR3 DNA is retained, 42 bases long and in frame from the first base. V is clipped by 5 bases and J by 1 base, and the sequence between their germline boundaries is 12 bases long. From the germline V gene, CDR1 is SQVTM and CDR2 is ANQGSEA.